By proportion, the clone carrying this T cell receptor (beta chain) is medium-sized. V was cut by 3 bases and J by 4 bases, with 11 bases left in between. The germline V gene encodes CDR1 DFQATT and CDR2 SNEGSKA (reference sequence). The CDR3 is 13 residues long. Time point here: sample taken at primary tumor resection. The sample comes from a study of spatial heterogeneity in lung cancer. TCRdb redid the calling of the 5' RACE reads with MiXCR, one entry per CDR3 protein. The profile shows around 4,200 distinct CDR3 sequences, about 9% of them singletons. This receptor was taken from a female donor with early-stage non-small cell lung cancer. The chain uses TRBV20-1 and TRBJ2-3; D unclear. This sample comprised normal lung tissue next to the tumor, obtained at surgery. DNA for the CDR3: TGCAGTGCTAGTTCAGCGAAACCAGATACGCAGTATTTT. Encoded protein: CSASSAKPDTQYF.